The TCR beta chain under discussion was sequenced for a study of early T cells in non-severe SARS-CoV-2 infection. Study as a whole: Sequencing used unsorted whole-blood bulk RNA, so chains lack pairing.

Regarding the study as a whole: Matching against VDJdb likely underestimated virus-specific expansions, favoring anti-spike CD8.

This clonotype has a handful of counts. What it recognizes is unknown. Germline V lookup: CDR1 MNHNY, CDR2 SVGAGI (reference sequence). The CDR3 spans 13 residues. Trimming removed 6 bases at V and 0 bases at J, with 7 bases between. Individual cDNA molecules were tagged with unique molecular identifiers, the study reported. TCRdb passed the 5' RACE reads through MiXCR, listing each CDR3 protein once. The data show about 66,000 distinct CDR3 sequences, with approximately 10% seen just once and 3.2% held by the top ten. Sample: whole blood. The chain employs TRBV6-6 and TRBJ2-3; the D is unclear. The TCR sequence derives from an adult who was a healthcare worker with PCR-confirmed SARS-CoV-2 infection or an uninfected control (not recorded which). In nucleotides, the CDR3 is TGTGCCAGCAGGCTAACTAGCACAGATACGCAGTATTTT. Protein sequence: CASRLTSTDTQYF.